This TCR beta chain was profiled in a study of T cell changes during pregnancy in multiple sclerosis. From germline, CDR1 is SGHNT and CDR2 YYREEE (reference sequence). This CDR3 spans 14 amino acids. The V gene end was trimmed by 3 bases and the J gene end by 6 bases; junction bases not matched to a gene: 6. Clones were sequenced by immunoSEQ multiplex PCR, and TCRdb holds only the in-frame ones, with some missing. The repertoire holds 44,000 or so clones, approximately 90% seen once, with around 5.6% in the top ten. The TCR comes from a female donor in good health, enrolled as a control in a pregnancy study. The rearrangement uses TRBV5-4 and TRBJ2-3, with 8 bases identical to TRBD2. Sequenced here: CD8+ T cells from peripheral blood mononuclear cells, sampled after pregnancy. In nucleotides, the CDR3 is TGTGCCAGCAGCTCAGGACTAGCTGGGGATACGCAGTATTTT. Its translation is CASSSGLAGDTQYF.